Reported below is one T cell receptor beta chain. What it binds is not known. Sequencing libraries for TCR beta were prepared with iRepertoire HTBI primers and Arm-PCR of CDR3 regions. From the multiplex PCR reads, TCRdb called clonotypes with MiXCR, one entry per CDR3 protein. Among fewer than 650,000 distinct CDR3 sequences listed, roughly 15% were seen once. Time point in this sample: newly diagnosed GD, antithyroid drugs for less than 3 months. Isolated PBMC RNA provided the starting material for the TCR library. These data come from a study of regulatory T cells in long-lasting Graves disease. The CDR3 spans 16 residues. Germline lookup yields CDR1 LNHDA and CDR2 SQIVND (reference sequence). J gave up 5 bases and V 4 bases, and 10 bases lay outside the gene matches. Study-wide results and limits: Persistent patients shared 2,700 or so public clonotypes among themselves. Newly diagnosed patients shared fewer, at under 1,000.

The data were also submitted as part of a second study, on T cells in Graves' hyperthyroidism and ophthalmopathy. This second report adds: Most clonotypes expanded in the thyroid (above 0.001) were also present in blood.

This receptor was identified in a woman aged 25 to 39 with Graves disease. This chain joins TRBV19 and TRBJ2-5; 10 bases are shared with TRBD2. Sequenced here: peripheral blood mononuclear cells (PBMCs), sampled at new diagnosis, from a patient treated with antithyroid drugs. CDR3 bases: TGTGCCAGTAGTACCCCACGGACTAGCGGAGGGGAGACCCAGTACTTC. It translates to CASSTPRTSGGETQYF.